The clone carrying this T cell receptor beta chain was counted at least ten times. Its antigen remains unknown. The data were taken from a study of molecular identifiers for immune sequencing clone quantification. Study observations and caveats: Clone sizes that are highly expanded could be underestimated when identical TCR molecules share a barcode.

Naive CD8 T cells, phenotype CD8+CD4-CCR7+CD45RA+, were sorted. One entry per CDR3 protein, called by TCRdb with MiXCR from the PCR reads. Of some 97,000 distinct CDR3 sequences listed, roughly 38% are singletons. Sequencing used naive CD8+ T cells from blood, with Jurkat cell RNA spiked in. Sample subset: FACS-sorted CD8+CD4-CCR7+CD45RA+ naive T cells. This sequence was found in a human donor in good health. Some libraries in this study had Jurkat cell RNA spiked in.

The CDR3 is CASSLFRVGQPQHF. CDR3 in DNA: TGTGCCAGCAGTTTATTCAGGGTGGGTCAGCCCCAGCATTTT. The V call is TRBV28, the J call TRBJ1-5; possible D gene TRBD1, 5 bases. The CDR3 loop spans 14 amino acids. Trimming shortened V by 1 base and J by 6 bases, and 10 bases separated the two germline ends. Germline V lookup: CDR1 MDHEN, CDR2 SYDVKM.